These 9 T cell receptor beta chains originate from one sample sequenced in a study of CD8 T cells in Susac syndrome. RNA was extracted with the RNeasy kit, and a quantity of about 0.45 to 1 ug was reverse transcribed using random hexamers. TCRdb re-analysed the immunoSEQ multiplex PCR reads in MiXCR, keeping a single row per CDR3 protein. The sample consists of under 200,000 distinct CDR3 sequences, roughly 94% of them appearing once. Sequencing was carried out using CD4+ T cells from PBMCs. Every receptor here comes from a human donor in good health.

The chain links TRBV20-1 to TRBJ2-3, with a possible D match to TRBD2 (5 bases). The CDR3 is made up of 14 amino acids. The V end was cut by 5 bases, the J end by 6 bases, with 18 bases between. Germline V gene data show CDR1 as DFQATT and CDR2 as SNEGSKA (reference sequence). The CDR3 sequence is CSAGETGYHDTQYF. The CDR3 DNA reads as TGCAGTGCTGGGGAGACTGGATACCACGATACGCAGTATTTT.

In DNA form, the CDR3 reads TGCAGCGTGCGACAGTCCTGGGGCACTGAAGCTTTCTTT. It yields the protein CSVRQSWGTEAFF. The V gene is TRBV29-1, the J gene TRBJ1-1, with D possibly TRBD1 on 5 matching bases. Germline assignment: CDR1 SQVTM and CDR2 ANQGSEA. V was shortened by 6 bases and J by 4 bases, with 15 bases between the two germline ends. The CDR3 contains 13 residues.

The CDR3 bases are TGTGCCAGCAGTTTAGTTCGAGGTGGTGGGGCTAACTATGGCTACACCTTC. Translated, it gives CASSLVRGGGANYGYTF. V and J are TRBV12-3 or TRBV12-4 and TRBJ1-2; D uncertain. The V end was cut by 1 base, the J end by 0 bases, with 15 bases between. The CDR3 has 17 residues.

The chain uses TRBV10-3 and TRBJ2-1, with D tentatively TRBD1 (6 bases). Trimming stripped 0 bases from V and 5 bases from J, with 8 bases between. Germline assignment: CDR1 ENHRY and CDR2 SYGVKD. The CDR3 consists of 14 residues. This CDR3 is CAISESRQDNEQFF. The CDR3, as DNA: TGTGCCATCAGTGAGTCGAGACAGGACAATGAGCAGTTCTTC.

The chain employs TRBV3-1 and TRBJ2-3, with D maybe TRBD1 (6 bases). V was clipped by 2 bases and J by 7 bases, with 19 bases between them. The CDR3 sequence is 16 residues long. Germline CDR1 reads LGHDT; CDR2 reads YNNKEL (reference sequence). CDR3 amino acids: CASSQMRLDRRNTQYF. DNA of the CDR3: TGTGCCAGCAGCCAAATGAGATTGGACAGACGTAATACGCAGTATTTT.

This rearrangement joins TRBV15 to TRBJ1-2; 9 nucleotides match TRBD1. Germline V gene data show CDR1 as LNHNV and CDR2 as YYDKDF (reference sequence). The V gene end was trimmed by 1 base and the J gene end by 4 bases; junction bases not matched to a gene: 4. The CDR3 is 15 amino acids. CDR3: CATSRVTGGSYGYTF. CDR3 nucleotide sequence: TGTGCCACCAGCAGAGTTACAGGGGGCAGCTATGGCTACACCTTC.

The chain couples TRBV28 to TRBJ1-5; no clear D. The CDR3 loop spans 14 amino acids. Per the germline V gene, CDR1 is MDHEN and CDR2 is SYDVKM. Trimming left V 4 bases short and J 7 bases short, with 14 bases between. The CDR3 nucleotides read TGTGCCAGCAGTTCTGGACCGCGGAGCCAGCCCCAGCATTTT. Translating gives CASSSGPRSQPQHF. Complete variable domain (other parts from reference TRBV28 and TRBJ1-5): DVKVTQSSRYLVKRTGEKVFLECVQDMDHENMFWYRQDPGLGLRLIYFSYDVKMKEKGDIPEGYSVSREKKERFSLILESASTNQTSMYLCASSSGPRSQPQHFGDGTRLSIL.

The genes are TRBV12-3 or TRBV12-4 and TRBJ2-7; the D gene could be TRBD1 or TRBD2 (5 bases each). The CDR3 has 14 amino acids. V dropped 6 bases and J dropped 1 base, with 13 bases sitting between them. This chain's CDR3 is CASRGTGGSYEQYF. CDR3 DNA: TGTGCCAGCAGGGGGACCGGCGGGTCCTACGAGCAGTACTTC.

The DNA for the CDR3 is TGTGCCAGCAGCGGAACCGGGACTTACTACGAGCAGTACTTC. Its protein is CASSGTGTYYEQYF. The rearrangement uses TRBV9 and TRBJ2-7; D may be TRBD2 (6 bases). CDR1 is SGDLS and CDR2 is YYNGEE in the germline V gene. The V gene lost 3 bases and the J gene lost 3 bases, with 13 bases spanning the gap. This CDR3 is 14 amino acids long.